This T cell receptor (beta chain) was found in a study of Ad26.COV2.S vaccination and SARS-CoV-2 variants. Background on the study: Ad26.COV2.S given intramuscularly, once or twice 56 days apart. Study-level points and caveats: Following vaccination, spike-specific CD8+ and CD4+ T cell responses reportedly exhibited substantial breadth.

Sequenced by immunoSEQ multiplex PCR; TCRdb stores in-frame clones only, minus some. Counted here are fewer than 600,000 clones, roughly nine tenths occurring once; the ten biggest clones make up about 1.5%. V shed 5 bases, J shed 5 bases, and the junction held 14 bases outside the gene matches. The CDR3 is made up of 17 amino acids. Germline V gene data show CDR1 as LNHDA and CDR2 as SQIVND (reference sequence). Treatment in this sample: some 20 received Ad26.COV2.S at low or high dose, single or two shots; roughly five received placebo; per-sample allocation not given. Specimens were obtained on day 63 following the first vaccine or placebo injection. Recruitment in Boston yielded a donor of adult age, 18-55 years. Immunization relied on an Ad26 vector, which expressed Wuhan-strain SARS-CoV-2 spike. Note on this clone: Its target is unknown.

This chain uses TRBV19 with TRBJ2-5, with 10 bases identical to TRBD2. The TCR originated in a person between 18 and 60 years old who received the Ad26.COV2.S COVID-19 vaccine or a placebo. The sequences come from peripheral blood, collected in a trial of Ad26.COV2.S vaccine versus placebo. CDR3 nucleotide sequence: TGTGCCAGTAGTCAGGGGCAACTAGCGGGGATGATGGAGACCCAGTACTTC. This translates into CASSQGQLAGMMETQYF. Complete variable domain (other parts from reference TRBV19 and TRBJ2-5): DGGITQSPKYLFRKEGQNVTLSCEQNLNHDAMYWYRQDPGQGLRLIYYSQIVNDFQKGDIAEGYSVSREKKESFPLTVTSAQKNPTAFYLCASSQGQLAGMMETQYFGPGTRLLVL.